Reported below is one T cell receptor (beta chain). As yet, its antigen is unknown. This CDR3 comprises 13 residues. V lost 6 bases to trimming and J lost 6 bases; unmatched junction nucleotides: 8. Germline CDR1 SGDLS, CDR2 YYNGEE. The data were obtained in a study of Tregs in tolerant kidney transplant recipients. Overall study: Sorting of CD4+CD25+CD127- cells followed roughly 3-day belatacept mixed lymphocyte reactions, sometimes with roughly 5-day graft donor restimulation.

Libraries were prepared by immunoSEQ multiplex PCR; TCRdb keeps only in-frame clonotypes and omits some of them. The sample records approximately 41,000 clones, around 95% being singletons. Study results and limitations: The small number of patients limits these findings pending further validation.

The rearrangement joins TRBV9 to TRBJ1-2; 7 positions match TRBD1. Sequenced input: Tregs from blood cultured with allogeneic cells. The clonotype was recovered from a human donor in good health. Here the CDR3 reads CASTFRGGDGYTF. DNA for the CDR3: TGTGCCAGCACCTTCCGAGGGGGCGATGGCTACACCTTC.